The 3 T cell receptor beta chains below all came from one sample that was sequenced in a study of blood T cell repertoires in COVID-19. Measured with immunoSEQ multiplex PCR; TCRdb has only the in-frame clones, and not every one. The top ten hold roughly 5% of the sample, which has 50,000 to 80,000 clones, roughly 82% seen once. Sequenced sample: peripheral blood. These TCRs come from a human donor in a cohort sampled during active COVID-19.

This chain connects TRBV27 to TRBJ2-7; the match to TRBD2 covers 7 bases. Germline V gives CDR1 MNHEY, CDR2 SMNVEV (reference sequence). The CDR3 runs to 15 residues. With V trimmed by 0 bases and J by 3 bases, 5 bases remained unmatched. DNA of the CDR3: TGTGCCAGCAGTTTATCGTTGGGGGGGGTCTACGAGCAGTACTTC. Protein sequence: CASSLSLGGVYEQYF.

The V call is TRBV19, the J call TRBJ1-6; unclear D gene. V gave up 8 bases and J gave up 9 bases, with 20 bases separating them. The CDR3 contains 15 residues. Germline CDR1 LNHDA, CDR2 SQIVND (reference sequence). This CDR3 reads CASSSTPGSGSPLHF. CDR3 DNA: TGTGCCAGTTCTTCAACCCCGGGGAGCGGTTCACCCCTCCACTTT.

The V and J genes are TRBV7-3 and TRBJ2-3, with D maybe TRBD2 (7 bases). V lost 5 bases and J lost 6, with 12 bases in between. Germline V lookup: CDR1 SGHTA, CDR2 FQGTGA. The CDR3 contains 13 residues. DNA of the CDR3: TGTGCCAGCAGCCTTCCGGGGGGCGATACGCAGTATTTT. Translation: CASSLPGGDTQYF.